One and the same sample provided the 24 T cell receptor beta chains below, sequenced in a study of T cell clonotyping in hematopoietic cell transplantation. The time point: recipient sample about 28 days before transplant, after cytoreduction. TCRdb's table, derived via immunoSEQ multiplex PCR, lists solely in-frame clones and lacks some. The sample lists 26,000 or so clones, roughly 84% occurring once. Sequencing was performed on peripheral blood mononuclear cells, taken before stem cell transplant. These receptors came from a man in his forties with acute myeloid leukemia. Some clones in this sample may be carry-over from other donors' samples.

The CDR3 coding sequence is TGCGCCAGCAGCCAAGATCGGGCCAATCAGCCCCAGCATTTT. This gives the protein CASSQDRANQPQHF. The chain links TRBV4-3 to TRBJ1-5; D gene unclear. Between the trimmed V and J ends, which lost 0 bases and 3 bases, there was a span of 6 bases. The CDR3 contains 14 residues. CDR1 LGHNA and CDR2 YSLEER come from the germline V gene.

The CDR3 region is CASSSGNSAGYTF. The CDR3, as DNA: TGTGCCAGCAGCTCAGGGAATTCTGCTGGCTACACCTTC. J is TRBJ1-2 and V is TRBV5-5; possible D gene TRBD1, 5 bases. This CDR3 region has 13 residues. Germline V gives CDR1 SGHKS, CDR2 YYEKEE (reference sequence). Trimming took off 3 bases at V and 7 bases at J, with 13 bases between the two ends.

The chain links TRBV9 to TRBJ2-3, with 12 positions matching TRBD2. Germline values: CDR1 SGDLS, CDR2 YYNGEE. This CDR3 spans 15 amino acids. Trimming removed 0 bases from V and 6 bases from J; junction bases left unmatched: 2. The CDR3 sequence is CASSVGTSGGDTQYF. The CDR3 DNA reads TGTGCCAGCAGCGTAGGTACTAGCGGGGGGGATACGCAGTATTTT. The variable domain in full, completed from reference TRBV9 and TRBJ2-3, reads DSGVTQTPKHLITATGQRVTLRCSPRSGDLSVYWYQQSLDQGLQFLIQYYNGEERAKGNILERFSAQQFPDLHSELNLSSLELGDSALYFCASSVGTSGGDTQYFGPGTRLTVL.

The chain employs TRBV5-1 and TRBJ2-1, with D hard to call. CDR3 size: 16 residues. Trimming removed 0 bases at V and 2 bases at J, with 12 bases between. CDR1 SGHRS and CDR2 YFSETQ come from the germline V gene. In DNA, the CDR3 is TGCGCCAGCAGCTTGGCTGCTAGTCGGCCCTACAATGAGCAGTTCTTC. Protein: CASSLAASRPYNEQFF. The full variable domain, completed using reference TRBV5-1 and TRBJ2-1, is KAGVTQTPRYLIKTRGQQVTLSCSPISGHRSVSWYQQTPGQGLQFLFEYFSETQRNKGNFPGRFSGRQFSNSRSEMNVSTLELGDSALYLCASSLAASRPYNEQFFGPGTRLTVL.

A word on this clone: A read error may produce the germline difference seen at one junction end. V usage is TRBV10-3 and J usage is TRBJ1-3; 7 nucleotides line up with TRBD1. The CDR3 length is 18 residues. The germline V gene has CDR1 ENHRY and CDR2 SYGVKD. CDR3 sequence reads: CATSLTGQRGKSGNTIYF. CDR3 nucleotides: TGTGCCACCAGTTTAACGGGACAGCGGGGGAAGTCTGGAAACACCATATATTTT.

J is TRBJ2-1 and V is TRBV4-1; D not certain. The CDR3 length is 14 residues. Germline V gene sequence: CDR1 MGHRA, CDR2 YSYEKL. Deletions cut 0 bases from V and 1 base from J, with 4 bases between. DNA for the CDR3: TGCGCCAGCAGCCAAGATGTGTCCTACAATGAGCAGTTCTTC. Its protein product is CASSQDVSYNEQFF.

This chain connects TRBV27 to TRBJ1-1, with D unclear. The CDR3 loop spans 17 amino acids. Deletions cut 6 bases from V and 1 base from J, with 21 bases between. Germline V CDR1 and CDR2: MNHEY, SMNVEV (reference sequence). The CDR3 DNA sequence: TGTGCCAGCAGGTCGTACAGCGGATTACTGAAGAACACTGAAGCTTTCTTT. Protein product: CASRSYSGLLKNTEAFF.

The chain employs TRBV27 and TRBJ1-1; tentatively, D is TRBD1 (5 bases). CDR1 and CDR2 (germline): MNHEY, SMNVEV (reference sequence). The V gene lost 4 bases and the J gene lost 3 bases, with 9 bases spanning the gap. This CDR3 spans 13 amino acids. The DNA of the CDR3 is TGTGCCAGCAGTTGGGGGAGGGACACTGAAGCTTTCTTT. Amino acid sequence: CASSWGRDTEAFF.

This chain connects TRBV2 to TRBJ1-1; D uncertain. The germline V gene encodes CDR1 SNHLY and CDR2 FYNNEI. The CDR3 has 15 amino acids. Trimming took 5 bases from V and 5 from J, leaving 18 bases between them. The DNA of the CDR3 is TGTGCCAGCAGTTTACTTTCGACCGGTGGGACTGAAGCTTTCTTT. It yields the protein CASSLLSTGGTEAFF.

The CDR3 protein is CASSPPTVNTEAFF. CDR3 nucleotides: TGTGCCAGCAGCCCCCCGACCGTGAACACTGAAGCTTTCTTT. The genes are TRBV28 and TRBJ1-1; D call uncertain. V was clipped by 6 bases and J by 0 bases, with 11 bases between them. Germline CDR1 and CDR2: MDHEN and SYDVKM. The CDR3 contains 14 residues.

The chain carries TRBV23-1 and TRBJ1-2; the D is unclear. TRBV23-1 is an ORF for which the function is uncertain. The CDR3 totals 20 residues. Trimming left V 2 bases short and J 0 bases short, with 25 bases between. CDR3 DNA: TGCGCCAGCAGTCAAATTTGGGGAAGACCGATATCCCTTCCTAACTATGGCTACACCTTC. It codes for CASSQIWGRPISLPNYGYTF.

This chain joins TRBV6-5 and TRBJ1-2; 7 nucleotides agree with TRBD1. V was clipped by 2 bases and J by 8 bases; unmatched bases: 5. The CDR3 spans 13 residues. The germline V gene encodes CDR1 MNHEY and CDR2 SVGAGI. The CDR3 reads CASSYQGGGGYTF. As DNA, the CDR3 is TGTGCCAGCAGTTACCAAGGGGGCGGAGGCTACACCTTC.

CDR3 sequence (DNA): TGTGCCAGCAGCCCCGGGACTAGCGGGATCTTACCCGGGGAGCTGTTTTTT. Its protein is CASSPGTSGILPGELFF. The chain couples TRBV5-4 to TRBJ2-2; TRBD2 matches at 13 bases. CDR1 is SGHNT, CDR2 YYREEE, per germline (reference sequence). The V gene end was trimmed by 4 bases and the J gene end by 6 bases; junction bases not matched to a gene: 9. The CDR3 contains 17 residues.

V gene TRBV4-3 combines with J gene TRBJ2-7; D perhaps matches TRBD1 (6 bases). Germline CDR1 is LGHNA and CDR2 is YSLEER. This CDR3 spans 13 amino acids. Trimming shortened V by 3 bases and J by 6 bases, and 12 bases separated the two germline ends. For the CDR3, the DNA is TGCGCCAGCAGCCATTTAACAGGGTCCGAGCAGTACTTC. Protein product: CASSHLTGSEQYF.

The chain employs TRBV7-2 and TRBJ1-5; D uncertain. Trimming stripped 4 bases from V and 4 bases from J, with 8 bases between. This CDR3 comprises 13 residues. Germline values: CDR1 SGHTA, CDR2 FQGNSA. Here the CDR3 reads CASSWAFNQPQHF. CDR3 DNA sequence: TGTGCCAGCAGCTGGGCGTTTAATCAGCCCCAGCATTTT.

The rearrangement links TRBV5-5 to TRBJ2-7, with 8 bases matching TRBD1. The germline CDR1 and CDR2 sequences are SGHKS and YYEKEE (reference sequence). Trimming removed 4 bases from V and 7 bases from J; junction bases left unmatched: 13. The CDR3 consists of 15 residues. For the CDR3, the DNA is TGTGCCAGCAGCCTGTCCGGACAGGGTATATGGGAGCAGTACTTC. As protein: CASSLSGQGIWEQYF. Together with reference TRBV5-5 and TRBJ2-7, the CDR3 gives the full variable domain: DAGVTQSPTHLIKTRGQQVTLRCSPISGHKSVSWYQQVLGQGPQFIFQYYEKEERGRGNFPDRFSARQFPNYSSELNVNALLLGDSALYLCASSLSGQGIWEQYFGPGTRLTVT.

The V call is TRBV27, the J call TRBJ1-5; 7 bases match TRBD1. Germline trimming cut 2 bases from V and 3 bases from J; bases unmatched to any gene: 7. The length of the CDR3 is 16 residues. Per the germline V gene, CDR1 is MNHEY and CDR2 is SMNVEV (reference sequence). Here the CDR3 DNA reads TGTGCCAGCAGTTTAACAGGGGCCGCCCTCAATCAGCCCCAGCATTTT. Translating gives CASSLTGAALNQPQHF.

This chain uses TRBV7-9 with TRBJ1-1; D remains ambiguous. The germline V and J ends were trimmed by 0 bases and 6 bases, with 23 bases remaining between them. The CDR3 spans 18 residues. Germline CDR1 is SEHNR and CDR2 is FQNEAQ (reference sequence). In nucleotides, the CDR3 is TGTGCCAGCAGCTTAGCGGTGGGATTTGATTTAGACTTCGCTGAAGCTTTCTTT. It encodes CASSLAVGFDLDFAEAFF.

This clone turned up a few times. The chain joins TRBV6-6 to TRBJ1-2; the match to TRBD1 covers 9 bases. The V gene end was trimmed by 5 bases and the J gene end by 5 bases; junction bases not matched to a gene: 6. The germline V gene encodes CDR1 MNHNY and CDR2 SVGAGI (reference sequence). This CDR3 contains 14 residues. The DNA of the CDR3 is TGTGCCAGCAGTCCCGTGGGACAGGGTTATGGCTACACCTTC. Protein: CASSPVGQGYGYTF.

The chain is built from TRBV6-5 and TRBJ1-2, with 8 bases aligning to TRBD1. This CDR3 is 11 amino acids long. V shed 11 bases and J 9 bases; nucleotides not matched to a gene: 8. Germline V gene lookup returns CDR1 MNHEY and CDR2 SVGAGI. CDR3 amino acids: CASGTGYSYTF. The DNA of the CDR3 is TGTGCCTCCGGGACAGGTTATAGCTACACCTTC.

This clone occurred once. The chain links TRBV7-3 to TRBJ1-4, with a possible D match to TRBD1 (6 bases). The CDR3 loop spans 17 amino acids. Trimming took off 1 base at V and 8 bases at J, with 20 bases between the two ends. Germline CDR1 is SGHTA and CDR2 is FQGTGA. CDR3 in amino acids: CASSLILRPQGYEKLFF. The DNA of the CDR3 is TGTGCCAGCAGCTTAATACTCAGGCCACAGGGTTACGAAAAACTGTTTTTT.

The table lists this clone with a count of one. The CDR3 is CASSPRGTTNTGELFF. The CDR3, as DNA: TGCGCCAGCAGCCCTAGGGGGACAACGAACACCGGGGAGCTGTTTTTT. The rearrangement joins TRBV4-1 to TRBJ2-2; TRBD1 is a possible D gene (6 bases). This CDR3 comprises 16 residues. The V end lost 4 bases, the J end lost 0 bases, and 12 bases lay between the germline ends. From germline, CDR1 is MGHRA and CDR2 YSYEKL.

This clone was seen a single time. The chain joins TRBV6-5 to TRBJ1-1, with 9 bases identical to TRBD1. The germline V gene encodes CDR1 MNHEY and CDR2 SVGAGI. The CDR3 totals 12 residues. V lost 9 bases to trimming and J lost 7 bases; unmatched junction nucleotides: 6. Here the CDR3 DNA reads TGTGCCAGTCGGGACAGGGTTTATGAAGCTTTCTTT. Amino acids: CASRDRVYEAFF.

As concerns this clone: One end of the junction varies from germline; a read error may be responsible. This rearrangement joins TRBV7-7 to TRBJ1-1; 7 positions agree with TRBD1. The CDR3 has 17 amino acids. Germline V gene lookup returns CDR1 SSHAT and CDR2 FNYEAQ (reference sequence). CDR3 sequence (DNA): TGTGCTAGCAGCTTCATGATTGTCAGGGGGGGAACCTCTGAAGCTTTCTTT. This encodes CASSFMIVRGGTSEAFF.